These 11 T cell receptor beta chains share one sample of origin, sequenced in a study of beta chain features in type 1 diabetes. The entirety of the isolated RNA underwent reverse transcription, so expressed TCRB transcripts were sequenced. Here immunoSEQ multiplex PCR was the method, and the copy in TCRdb shows in-frame clones only, minus some. The sample lists 200,000 to 250,000 clones; 9.6% were seen once. The source material was naive CD4+ T cells from blood. The source is a woman in her late teens or twenties in good health.

This clone was detected a few times. This chain uses TRBV5-1 with TRBJ2-5; 8 bases line up with TRBD1. Per the germline V gene, CDR1 is SGHRS and CDR2 is YFSETQ. CDR3 size: 17 residues. V shed 2 bases and J 2 bases; nucleotides not matched to a gene: 11. The DNA for the CDR3 is TGCGCCAGCAGCTTTTTCCTGACAGGGGATAAACAAGAGACCCAGTACTTC. This codes for CASSFFLTGDKQETQYF.

The J gene is TRBJ1-1, the V gene TRBV6-6; TRBD1 agrees at 9 bases. J lost 5 bases, V lost 6 bases, and 10 bases had no gene match. The CDR3 extends over 15 amino acids. The germline CDR1 and CDR2 sequences are MNHNY and SVGAGI (reference sequence). CDR3 sequence: CASSPDRGSYTEAFF. The CDR3 nucleotides are TGTGCCAGCAGCCCGGACAGGGGATCTTATACTGAAGCTTTCTTT.

The rearrangement uses TRBV19 and TRBJ2-1; the D gene is possibly TRBD2 (5 bases). This CDR3 spans 14 amino acids. Trimming shortened V by 8 bases and J by 5 bases, and 16 bases separated the two germline ends. The germline V gene has CDR1 LNHDA and CDR2 SQIVND (reference sequence). CDR3: CASVGEPHHNEQFF. As DNA, the CDR3 is TGTGCCAGTGTTGGGGAGCCCCACCACAATGAGCAGTTCTTC.

V usage is TRBV11-1 and J usage is TRBJ1-6; D is possibly TRBD1 (5 bases). Trimming cost V 3 bases and J 7 bases, with 10 bases left between them. The CDR3 has 14 amino acids. The germline gives CDR1 SGHAT, CDR2 FQDESV (reference sequence). CDR3 amino acids: CASSFLKGNSPLHF. The CDR3 DNA reads TGTGCCAGCAGCTTTCTAAAGGGGAATTCACCCCTCCACTTT.

J is TRBJ1-5 and V is TRBV5-1; tentatively, D is TRBD1 (5 bases). The germline V gene has CDR1 SGHRS and CDR2 YFSETQ. The CDR3 runs 14 residues. Trimming stripped 1 base from V and 5 bases from J, with 10 bases between. The CDR3 nucleotides are TGCGCCAGCAGCTTGTCTGGCAGGGATCAGCCCCAGCATTTT. Translating gives CASSLSGRDQPQHF.

CDR3 region: CAIRGTSRKTQYF. As DNA, the CDR3 is TGTGCCATCCGAGGGACTAGCCGAAAGACCCAGTACTTC. The chain combines TRBV6-1 with TRBJ2-5, with 9 positions matching TRBD2. J was trimmed by 6 bases and V by 10 bases; bases with no gene match: 9. The CDR3 runs 13 residues. Germline V gene data show CDR1 as MNHNS and CDR2 as SASEGT.

The chain uses TRBV30 and TRBJ2-3; 11 bases fit TRBD1. V lost 5 bases and J lost 2; bases outside the gene matches: 9. This CDR3 spans 16 amino acids. CDR1 and CDR2 (germline): GTSNPN, SVGIG (reference sequence). The DNA of the CDR3 is TGTGCCTGGGGACAGGGGGCGCAGAGGGCCACAGATACGCAGTATTTT. Residues: CAWGQGAQRATDTQYF.

The chain uses TRBV7-9 and TRBJ2-3, with TRBD2 matching 8 bases. V gave up 5 bases and J gave up 0 bases; unmatched junction bases: 7. CDR3 size: 16 residues. The germline V gene encodes CDR1 SEHNR and CDR2 FQNEAQ (reference sequence). The CDR3 DNA reads TGTGCCAGCAGCCGCCTGACTAGCGCCAGCACAGATACGCAGTATTTT. Amino acids: CASSRLTSASTDTQYF.

The chain is built from TRBV30 and TRBJ2-1; 9 bases agree with TRBD2. The V segment lost 0 bases and the J segment 8 bases; nucleotides outside the gene matches: 5. CDR3 length: 14 residues. CDR1 and CDR2 from the germline V gene are GTSNPN and SVGIG (reference sequence). The CDR3 nucleotides are TGTGCCTGGAGTGTCTCTAGCGGGGTCTATGAGCAGTTCTTC. This gives the protein CAWSVSSGVYEQFF.

This chain joins TRBV2 and TRBJ1-1; a weak D match, TRBD1 (6 bases). The V and J ends lost 5 bases and 0 bases respectively, with 10 bases between them. This CDR3 is 14 amino acids long. Germline V gene lookup returns CDR1 SNHLY and CDR2 FYNNEI. In DNA, the CDR3 is TGTGCCAGCAGTTCCTGGGACATGAACACTGAAGCTTTCTTT. Translating it yields CASSSWDMNTEAFF.

The rearrangement joins TRBV6-1 to TRBJ1-2, with 12 bases that match TRBD1. Germline trimming cut 3 bases from V and 8 bases from J; bases unmatched to any gene: 7. CDR3 length: 15 residues. Germline lookup yields CDR1 MNHNS and CDR2 SASEGT. The CDR3 spells CASSDSGTGGWGYTF. DNA for the CDR3: TGTGCCAGCAGTGATTCCGGGACAGGGGGCTGGGGCTACACCTTC.